These 12 T cell receptor beta chains were sequenced from one sample in a study of shared clonotypes between healthy human individuals. Produced via immunoSEQ multiplex PCR; TCRdb's table is partial and in-frame only. Of over 2 million clones in the sample, roughly 94% were seen once. The sequenced sample consisted of naive CD4+ T cells sorted from blood. Subset reported: CD45RA+ positively selected. Receptor source: a man younger than 35 in good health.

This chain joins TRBV5-1 and TRBJ2-7; D possibly corresponds to TRBD1 (6 bases). Germline V gene data show CDR1 as SGHRS and CDR2 as YFSETQ. V was clipped by 4 bases and J by 5 bases, with 13 bases between them. This CDR3 spans 13 amino acids. The CDR3 nucleotides read TGCGCCAGCAGCCCCGACAGGCTGCACGAGCAGTACTTC. Its translation: CASSPDRLHEQYF.

The V gene is TRBV19, the J gene TRBJ1-2, with D perhaps TRBD1 (6 bases). V dropped 7 bases and J dropped 6 bases, with 24 bases sitting between them. The V gene's germline CDR1 is LNHDA and CDR2 SQIVND (reference sequence). This CDR3 has 16 amino acids. This chain's CDR3 is CASNGWYREDNDGYTF. In nucleotides, the CDR3 is TGTGCCAGTAATGGTTGGTACAGGGAAGATAATGATGGCTACACCTTC.

This chain links TRBV10-2 with TRBJ1-1, with D tentatively TRBD1 (5 bases). Looked up from germline, CDR1 is WSHSY and CDR2 is SAAADI. Trimming cost V 4 bases and J 4 bases, with 10 bases left between them. This CDR3 has 13 amino acids. CDR3 sequence: CASSGSGVTEAFF. The CDR3 DNA is TGCGCCAGCAGTGGCTCGGGGGTCACTGAAGCTTTCTTT.

V and J are TRBV9 and TRBJ2-2; D may be TRBD2 (6 bases). V shed 0 bases and J shed 4 bases, with 25 bases lying between them. Germline CDR1 and CDR2: SGDLS and YYNGEE. The CDR3 sequence is 20 residues long. The CDR3 DNA sequence: TGTGCCAGCAGCGTAGTAGAAAGGCGGGACCGCCGACGGAGCACCGGGGAGCTGTTTTTT. The encoded protein is CASSVVERRDRRRSTGELFF.

The chain recombines TRBV6-1 with TRBJ2-2; unclear D gene. Germline V CDR1 and CDR2: MNHNS, SASEGT. The length of the CDR3 is 13 residues. Trimming stripped 7 bases from V and 4 bases from J, with 10 bases between. The CDR3 is CASNPEATGELFF. CDR3 DNA: TGTGCCAGCAACCCAGAGGCCACCGGGGAGCTGTTTTTT.

CDR3 sequence reads: CASTTSGIRETQYF. In DNA form, the CDR3 reads TGTGCCAGCACCACGAGCGGGATCCGGGAGACCCAGTACTTC. This sequence joins TRBV5-5 and TRBJ2-5, with TRBD2 matching 7 bases. This CDR3 contains 14 residues. V shed 6 bases, J shed 5 bases, and the junction held 10 bases outside the gene matches. Germline CDR1 and CDR2: SGHKS and YYEKEE (reference sequence).

V usage is TRBV5-1 and J usage is TRBJ2-7; no reliable D call. The germline gives CDR1 SGHRS, CDR2 YFSETQ. Trimming stripped 0 bases from V and 0 bases from J, with 13 bases between. This CDR3 comprises 16 residues. DNA of the CDR3: TGCGCCAGCAGCTTGGATGCCGGTGGTGGCTCCTACGAGCAGTACTTC. Amino acids: CASSLDAGGGSYEQYF.

As regards this clone: The sample contains more than one DNA sequence encoding this CDR3. J is TRBJ1-1 and V is TRBV28, with D perhaps TRBD1 (5 bases). Germline loops: CDR1 MDHEN, CDR2 SYDVKM. V was clipped by 3 bases and J by 1 base, with 9 bases between them. CDR3 length: 14 amino acids. DNA for the CDR3: TGTGCCAGCAGTTTGCCGGGGGGGAACACTGAAGCTTTCTTT. Protein sequence: CASSLPGGNTEAFF.

This chain uses TRBV5-4 with TRBJ2-7; 7 bases are shared with TRBD1. This CDR3 has 15 amino acids. The germline gives CDR1 SGHNT, CDR2 YYREEE (reference sequence). Losses at the gene ends were 4 bases for V and 5 bases for J; bases not matched to a gene: 12. CDR3 coding DNA: TGTGCCAGCAGCCCCCCCGGGACAGCACTCAACGAGCAGTACTTC. Residues: CASSPPGTALNEQYF.

The chain links TRBV6-6 to TRBJ1-2; 10 bases map to TRBD1. CDR1 MNHNY and CDR2 SVGAGI come from the germline V gene (reference sequence). The CDR3 extends over 15 amino acids. J gave up 8 bases and V 7 bases, and 13 bases lay outside the gene matches. CDR3 protein: CASNLLGQGKTGYTF. In DNA form, the CDR3 reads TGTGCCAGCAACCTTCTGGGACAGGGGAAAACCGGCTACACCTTC.

The chain combines TRBV25-1 with TRBJ2-2, with D perhaps assigned TRBD1 or TRBD2 (5 bases each). V lost 8 bases and J 6 bases, leaving 13 bases between the germline ends. The CDR3 runs 13 residues. Germline V lookup: CDR1 MGHDK, CDR2 SYGVNS. The CDR3: CASERRGAGELFF. The CDR3 bases are TGTGCCAGCGAGAGAAGAGGGGCCGGGGAGCTGTTTTTT.

This sequence joins TRBV6-6 and TRBJ1-1; TRBD1 aligns across 9 bases. Germline-derived CDR1 and CDR2 are MNHNY and SVGAGI (reference sequence). V lost 5 bases to trimming and J lost 5 bases; unmatched junction nucleotides: 3. The CDR3 length is 13 residues. The CDR3 DNA follows: TGTGCCAGCAGTCAACAGGGGGCGACTGAAGCTTTCTTT. Translating gives CASSQQGATEAFF.